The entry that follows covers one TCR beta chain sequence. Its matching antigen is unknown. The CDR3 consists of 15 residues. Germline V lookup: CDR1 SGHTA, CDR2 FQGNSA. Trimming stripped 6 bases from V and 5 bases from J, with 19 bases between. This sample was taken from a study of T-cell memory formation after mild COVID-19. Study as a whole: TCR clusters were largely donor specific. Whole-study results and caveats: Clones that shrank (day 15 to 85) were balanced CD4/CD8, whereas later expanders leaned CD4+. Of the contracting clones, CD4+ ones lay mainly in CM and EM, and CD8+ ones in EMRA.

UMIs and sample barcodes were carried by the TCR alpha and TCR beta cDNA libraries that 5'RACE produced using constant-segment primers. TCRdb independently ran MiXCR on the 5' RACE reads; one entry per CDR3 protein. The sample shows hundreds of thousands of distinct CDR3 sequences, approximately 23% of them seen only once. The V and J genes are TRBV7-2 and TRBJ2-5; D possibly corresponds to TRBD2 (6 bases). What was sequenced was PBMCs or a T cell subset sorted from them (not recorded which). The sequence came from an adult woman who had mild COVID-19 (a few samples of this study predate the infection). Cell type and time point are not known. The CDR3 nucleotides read TGTGCCAGCAGTCCCCCCCAGGCAGGGAGGGAGACCCAGTACTTC. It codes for CASSPPQAGRETQYF. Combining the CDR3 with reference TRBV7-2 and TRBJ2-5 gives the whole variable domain GAGVSQSPSNKVTEKGKDVELRCDPISGHTALYWYRQSLGQGLEFLIYFQGNSAPDKSGLPSDRFSAERTGGSVSTLTIQRTQQEDSAVYLCASSPPQAGRETQYFGPGTRLLVL.